Each of the 20 T cell receptor beta chains below was sequenced from the same sample in a study of blood T cell repertoires in COVID-19. The assay was immunoSEQ multiplex PCR, and TCRdb's table has in-frame clones only and misses some. The table records fewer than 200,000 clones, approximately 79% of them present only once. The specimen sequenced was peripheral blood. The receptors were sampled from a woman aged 80 or older with acute or convalescent COVID-19.

The gene calls are TRBV14 and TRBJ2-7; D may be TRBD1 (5 bases). The CDR3 contains 14 residues. V was clipped by 1 base and J by 6 bases, with 13 bases between them. CDR1 SGHDN and CDR2 FVKESK come from the germline V gene. In DNA, the CDR3 is TGTGCCAGCAGCCAAGTAGGGCCGACAGCCGAGCAGTACTTC. Residues: CASSQVGPTAEQYF.

This clone was counted a single time. This chain joins TRBV4-2 and TRBJ1-2; D is perhaps TRBD1 (5 bases). Germline CDR1 and CDR2: LGHNA and YNFKEQ. This CDR3 has 16 residues. V was pared by 0 bases and J by 4 bases, with 15 bases between. CDR3 coding DNA: TGTGCCAGCAGCCAAGATAGGGGAAGGACCGCCTATGGCTACACCTTC. Protein: CASSQDRGRTAYGYTF.

The chain combines TRBV4-3 with TRBJ2-3; possible D gene TRBD2, 6 bases. This CDR3 is built from 16 residues. Germline values: CDR1 LGHNA, CDR2 YSLEER. V lost 2 bases, J lost 3 bases, and 15 bases lay in between. CDR3 nucleotide sequence: TGCGCCAGCAGCCAAAGCTTATTCGGGGGAACAGATACGCAGTATTTT. Its protein is CASSQSLFGGTDTQYF.

The rearrangement uses TRBV7-8 and TRBJ2-3; 11 bases align to TRBD2. V shed 4 bases, J shed 7 bases, and the junction held 7 bases outside the gene matches. Germline V gives CDR1 SGHVS, CDR2 FQNEAQ. The CDR3 spans 15 residues. The CDR3 is CASSSLAGGPNTQYF. CDR3 coding DNA: TGTGCCAGCAGCTCCTTAGCGGGAGGGCCAAATACGCAGTATTTT.

The chain combines TRBV11-2 with TRBJ1-4; maybe TRBD1 (6 bases). Looked up from germline, CDR1 is SGHAT and CDR2 is FQNNGV. The CDR3 loop spans 15 amino acids. Trimming cost V 5 bases and J 8 bases, with 18 bases left between them. This chain's CDR3 is CASSEDSTVGEKLFF. CDR3 bases: TGTGCCAGCAGCGAGGACAGCACTGTAGGCGAAAAACTGTTTTTT.

The CDR3 protein is CASTKTRTGSVAFF. The CDR3 coding sequence is TGCGCCAGCACCAAAACCCGGACAGGGTCCGTAGCTTTCTTT. The V gene is TRBV10-1, the J gene TRBJ1-1, with 8 nucleotides matching TRBD1. The CDR3 contains 14 residues. CDR1 is WNHNN and CDR2 is SYGVQD in the germline V gene (reference sequence). The ends lost 7 bases at V and 10 bases at J; junction bases unmatched: 14.

The V call is TRBV9, the J call TRBJ1-1; the match to TRBD1 covers 8 bases. Germline V gene data show CDR1 as SGDLS and CDR2 as YYNGEE. The CDR3 is made up of 14 amino acids. The V and J ends lost 0 bases and 6 bases, in that order; junction bases with no gene match: 4. The CDR3 reads CASSVDLDRAEAFF. CDR3 coding DNA: TGTGCCAGCAGCGTAGACCTGGACAGGGCTGAAGCTTTCTTT. Full variable domain (missing parts from reference TRBV9 and TRBJ1-1): DSGVTQTPKHLITATGQRVTLRCSPRSGDLSVYWYQQSLDQGLQFLIQYYNGEERAKGNILERFSAQQFPDLHSELNLSSLELGDSALYFCASSVDLDRAEAFFGQGTRLTVV.

This chain connects TRBV5-1 to TRBJ1-6; the D gene is possibly TRBD1 (5 bases). The CDR3 is 15 residues long. The V gene lost 2 bases and the J gene lost 5 bases, with 11 bases spanning the gap. CDR1 is SGHRS and CDR2 is YFSETQ in the germline V gene. In DNA, the CDR3 is TGCGCCAGCAGCTTAATTGCGGGGGATAATTCACCCCTCCACTTT. It encodes CASSLIAGDNSPLHF.

The chain links TRBV7-9 to TRBJ2-1; no firm D call. Germline CDR1 SEHNR, CDR2 FQNEAQ (reference sequence). This CDR3 is 13 amino acids long. The V and J ends lost 2 bases and 6 bases respectively, with 8 bases between them. The CDR3 is CASSLSNGNEQFF. CDR3 sequence (DNA): TGTGCCAGCAGCTTAAGCAACGGCAATGAGCAGTTCTTC.

The rearrangement links TRBV30 to TRBJ1-1, with no clear D. The CDR3 runs to 13 residues. The germline CDR1 and CDR2 sequences are GTSNPN and SVGIG (reference sequence). V dropped 2 bases and J dropped 3 bases, with 10 bases sitting between them. Written as DNA, the CDR3 is TGTGCCTGGAGTCAAAAACGGGACACTGAAGCTTTCTTT. This translates into CAWSQKRDTEAFF. Based on the CDR3 plus reference TRBV30 and TRBJ1-1, the full variable domain is SQTIHQWPATLVQPVGSPLSLECTVEGTSNPNLYWYRQAAGRGLQLLFYSVGIGQISSEVPQNLSASRPQDRQFILSSKKLLLSDSGFYLCAWSQKRDTEAFFGQGTRLTVV.

The chain links TRBV5-1 to TRBJ1-6; possibly TRBD1 for D (5 bases). The germline V gene has CDR1 SGHRS and CDR2 YFSETQ. This CDR3 region has 18 residues. V was clipped by 2 bases and J by 7 bases, with 22 bases between them. The CDR3 DNA follows: TGCGCCAGCAGCTTCAGTGTGACGGGGGGACGGGGGAATTCACCCCTCCACTTT. Translation gives CASSFSVTGGRGNSPLHF.

The chain joins TRBV7-9 to TRBJ2-7; 13 positions match TRBD2. The junction had 9 bases not matched to a gene; V was cut back by 0 bases and J by 4 bases. This CDR3 has 18 amino acids. The germline CDR1 and CDR2 sequences are SEHNR and FQNEAQ (reference sequence). CDR3: CASSLALTGTSGAYEQYF. The CDR3 DNA is TGTGCCAGCAGCTTAGCGCTCACCGGGACTAGCGGGGCATACGAGCAGTACTTC.

To note about this clone: The same CDR3 arises from other DNA sequences in this sample as well. The chain joins TRBV18 to TRBJ2-7; D is possibly TRBD2 (6 bases). This CDR3 comprises 12 residues. The germline V and J ends were trimmed by 3 bases and 4 bases, with 7 bases remaining between them. The germline CDR1 and CDR2 sequences are KGHSH and LQKENI. Written as DNA, the CDR3 is TGTGCCAGCTCACCCGGGGGATACGAGCAGTACTTC. As protein: CASSPGGYEQYF.

The chain combines TRBV6-5 with TRBJ2-7, with 9 bases that match TRBD1. Germline trimming cut 5 bases from V and 5 bases from J; bases unmatched to any gene: 10. This CDR3 has 15 residues. CDR1 and CDR2 (germline): MNHEY, SVGAGI. In DNA form, the CDR3 reads TGTGCCAGCAGTCGGGTAAGACAGGGGGGCGACGAGCAGTACTTC. This gives the protein CASSRVRQGGDEQYF.

This clone was seen more than once but under ten times. This chain uses TRBV5-1 with TRBJ1-1; TRBD1 aligns across 11 bases. Germline CDR1 and CDR2: SGHRS and YFSETQ. The CDR3 is 15 amino acids. V lost 4 bases, J lost 1 base, and 3 bases stayed unmatched. CDR3: CASSPGQGANTEAFF. The CDR3 coding sequence is TGCGCCAGCAGCCCCGGACAGGGGGCGAACACTGAAGCTTTCTTT.

This clone appeared once. This chain connects TRBV29-1 to TRBJ2-7; 10 nucleotides align to TRBD1. The CDR3 sequence is 12 residues long. V lost 3 bases and J lost 5; bases outside the gene matches: 1. Germline V lookup: CDR1 SQVTM, CDR2 ANQGSEA. The CDR3 bases are TGCAGCGTTGAGGGACAGGGGAACGAGCAGTACTTC. This gives the protein CSVEGQGNEQYF.

This chain links TRBV30 with TRBJ1-1; D gene ambiguous. Germline values: CDR1 GTSNPN, CDR2 SVGIG (reference sequence). This CDR3 has 12 residues. V lost 4 bases, J lost 4 bases, and 10 bases lay in between. The CDR3 nucleotides are TGTGCCTGGATTAGGGAGAGCACTGAAGCTTTCTTT. Amino acids: CAWIRESTEAFF.

This clone appeared once. This chain links TRBV28 with TRBJ2-7, with D perhaps TRBD2 (6 bases). The ends were cut back, 7 bases at V and 7 bases at J, with 20 bases in the middle. The V gene's germline CDR1 is MDHEN and CDR2 SYDVKM. The CDR3 contains 14 residues. CDR3 sequence (DNA): TGTGCCAGCACTACCGGTACTGCACGGGGGGAGCAGTACTTC. It encodes CASTTGTARGEQYF.

This chain connects TRBV28 to TRBJ1-2; possibly TRBD1 for D (6 bases). The CDR3 runs 12 residues. Germline V gives CDR1 MDHEN, CDR2 SYDVKM. V was shortened by 3 bases and J by 8 bases, with 10 bases between the two germline ends. The CDR3 nucleotides read TGTGCCAGCAGTTTTTACAGGGAGGGCTACACCTTC. The encoded protein is CASSFYREGYTF.

J is TRBJ1-6 and V is TRBV5-5, with TRBD1 matching 7 bases. CDR1 is SGHKS and CDR2 is YYEKEE in the germline V gene (reference sequence). CDR3 size: 15 residues. The J segment lost 4 bases and the V segment lost 6 bases, leaving 7 bases of the junction unmatched. The chain's CDR3 is CASIPGTAYNSPLHF. The CDR3 region has the DNA TGTGCCAGCATCCCGGGGACAGCGTATAATTCACCCCTCCACTTT.